The 3 T cell receptor beta chains below were found in one sample sequenced in a study of spatial heterogeneity in lung cancer. General study points: For expanded intratumoral alpha and beta TCRs, counts tracked tumor mutation counts.

Via MiXCR, TCRdb re-called the 5' RACE reads, giving one row per CDR3 protein. This sample has some 4,200 distinct CDR3 sequences; 30% to 45% occur once, and the top ten carry approximately 32%. Time point indicated: sample taken at primary tumor resection. These TCRs are of unknown antigen specificity. Specimen: lung tumor tissue, collected at surgery. The source of these receptors is a male donor with early-stage non-small cell lung cancer.

The chain is built from TRBV10-3 and TRBJ2-2, with TRBD2 as a possible D gene (6 bases). The CDR3 length is 14 residues. Germline values: CDR1 ENHRY, CDR2 SYGVKD. The ends were cut back, 10 bases at V and 0 bases at J, with 12 bases in the middle. The CDR3 nucleotides are TGTGCCACTGGCGGGGTAACGAACACCGGGGAGCTGTTTTTT. Protein: CATGGVTNTGELFF.

DNA for the CDR3: TGTGCCAGCAGCCAAGACGACGGGAGAAATTCACCCCTCCACTTT. This sequence encodes CASSQDDGRNSPLHF. V is TRBV4-2 and J is TRBJ1-6; D gene uncertain. This CDR3 is 15 amino acids long. Germline-derived CDR1 and CDR2 are LGHNA and YNFKEQ. V was cut by 0 bases and J by 7 bases, with 10 bases left in between.

This clonotype is medium-sized by share. The chain recombines TRBV30 with TRBJ2-5, with 10 bases matching TRBD2. Trimming cost V 2 bases and J 7 bases; bases outside gene matches: 13. The CDR3 consists of 16 residues. The germline V gene encodes CDR1 GTSNPN and CDR2 SVGIG (reference sequence). The CDR3 loop is CAWSPTHWTSGPTQYF. CDR3 sequence (DNA): TGTGCCTGGAGTCCGACGCACTGGACTAGCGGACCGACCCAGTACTTC. Together with reference TRBV30 and TRBJ2-5, the CDR3 gives the full variable domain: SQTIHQWPATLVQPVGSPLSLECTVEGTSNPNLYWYRQAAGRGLQLLFYSVGIGQISSEVPQNLSASRPQDRQFILSSKKLLLSDSGFYLCAWSPTHWTSGPTQYFGPGTRLLVL.